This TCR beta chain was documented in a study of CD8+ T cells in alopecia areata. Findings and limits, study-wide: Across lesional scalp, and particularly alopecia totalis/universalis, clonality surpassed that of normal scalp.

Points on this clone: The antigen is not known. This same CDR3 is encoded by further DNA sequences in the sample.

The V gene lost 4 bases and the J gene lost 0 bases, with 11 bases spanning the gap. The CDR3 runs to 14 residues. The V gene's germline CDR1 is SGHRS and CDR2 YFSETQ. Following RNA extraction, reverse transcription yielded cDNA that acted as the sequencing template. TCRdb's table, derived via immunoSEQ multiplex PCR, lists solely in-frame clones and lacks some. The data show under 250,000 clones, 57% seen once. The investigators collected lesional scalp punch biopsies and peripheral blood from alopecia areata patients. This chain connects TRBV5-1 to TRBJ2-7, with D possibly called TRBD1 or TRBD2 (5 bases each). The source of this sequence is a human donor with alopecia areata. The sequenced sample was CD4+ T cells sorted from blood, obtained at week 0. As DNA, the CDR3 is TGCGCCAGCAGCCCTGGGACGGTCTCCTACGAGCAGTACTTC. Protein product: CASSPGTVSYEQYF.